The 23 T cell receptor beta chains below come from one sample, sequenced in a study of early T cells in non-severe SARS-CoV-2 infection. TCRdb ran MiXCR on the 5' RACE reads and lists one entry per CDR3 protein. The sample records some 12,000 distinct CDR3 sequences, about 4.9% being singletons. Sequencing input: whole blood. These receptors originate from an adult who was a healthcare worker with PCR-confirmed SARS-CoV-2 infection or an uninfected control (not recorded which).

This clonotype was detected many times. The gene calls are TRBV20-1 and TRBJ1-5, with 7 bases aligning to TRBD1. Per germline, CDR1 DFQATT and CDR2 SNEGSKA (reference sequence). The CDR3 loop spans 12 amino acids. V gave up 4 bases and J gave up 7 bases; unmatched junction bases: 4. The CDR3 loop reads CSATGGGQPQHF. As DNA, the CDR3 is TGCAGTGCTACAGGGGGGGGGCAGCCCCAGCATTTT.

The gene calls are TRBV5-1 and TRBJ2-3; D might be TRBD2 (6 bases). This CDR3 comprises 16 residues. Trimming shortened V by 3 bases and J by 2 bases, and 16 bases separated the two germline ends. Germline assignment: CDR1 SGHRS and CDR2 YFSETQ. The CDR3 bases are TGCGCCAGCAGCTCGAGGGTTGGGGGGATCACAGATACGCAGTATTTT. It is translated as CASSSRVGGITDTQYF.

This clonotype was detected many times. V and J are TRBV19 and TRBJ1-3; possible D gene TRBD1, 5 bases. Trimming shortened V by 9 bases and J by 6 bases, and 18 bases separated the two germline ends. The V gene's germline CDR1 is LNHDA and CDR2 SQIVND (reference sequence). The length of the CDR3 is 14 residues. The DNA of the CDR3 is TGTGCCAGCTCCGGTGGGGCGGCCGAAAACACCATATATTTT. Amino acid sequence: CASSGGAAENTIYF.

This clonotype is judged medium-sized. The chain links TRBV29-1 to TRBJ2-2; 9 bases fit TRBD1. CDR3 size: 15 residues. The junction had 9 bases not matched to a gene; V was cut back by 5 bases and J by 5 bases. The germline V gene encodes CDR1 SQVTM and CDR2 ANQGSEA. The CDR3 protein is CSVSQGQGQTGELFF. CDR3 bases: TGCAGCGTTAGCCAGGGACAGGGTCAAACCGGGGAGCTGTTTTTT.

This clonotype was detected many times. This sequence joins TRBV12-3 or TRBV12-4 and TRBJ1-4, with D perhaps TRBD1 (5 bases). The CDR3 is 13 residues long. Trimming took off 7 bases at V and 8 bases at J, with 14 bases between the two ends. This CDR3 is CASKSGGSEKLFF. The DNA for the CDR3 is TGTGCCAGCAAAAGCGGGGGATCCGAAAAACTGTTTTTT.

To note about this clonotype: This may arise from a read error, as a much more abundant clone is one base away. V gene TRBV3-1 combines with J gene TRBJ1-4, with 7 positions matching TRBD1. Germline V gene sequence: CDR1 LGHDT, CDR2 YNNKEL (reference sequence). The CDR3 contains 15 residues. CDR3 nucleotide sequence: TGTGCCAGCAGCCAAGCGGGACAGCCTAATGAAAAACTGTGTTTT. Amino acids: CASSQAGQPNEKLCF.

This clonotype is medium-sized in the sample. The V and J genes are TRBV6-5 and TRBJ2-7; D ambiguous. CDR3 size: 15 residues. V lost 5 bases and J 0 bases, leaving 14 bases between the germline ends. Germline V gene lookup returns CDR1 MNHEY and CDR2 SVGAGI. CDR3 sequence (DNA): TGTGCCAGCAGTCCCTCCCCCGCAGTCTCCTACGAGCAGTACTTC. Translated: CASSPSPAVSYEQYF.

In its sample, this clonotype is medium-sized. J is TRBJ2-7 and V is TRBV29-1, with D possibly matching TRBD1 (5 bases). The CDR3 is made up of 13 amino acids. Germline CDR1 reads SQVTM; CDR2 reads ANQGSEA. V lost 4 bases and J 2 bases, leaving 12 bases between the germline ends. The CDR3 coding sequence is TGCAGCGTTGTCCAGGGATCCCCCTACGAGCAGTACTTC. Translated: CSVVQGSPYEQYF.

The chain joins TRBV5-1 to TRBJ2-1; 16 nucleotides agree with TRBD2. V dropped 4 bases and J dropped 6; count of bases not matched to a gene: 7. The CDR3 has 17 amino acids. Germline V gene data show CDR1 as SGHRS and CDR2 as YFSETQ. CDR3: CASSLAGTSGGANEQFF. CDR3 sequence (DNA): TGCGCCAGCAGCCTCGCCGGGACTAGCGGGGGGGCCAATGAGCAGTTCTTC.

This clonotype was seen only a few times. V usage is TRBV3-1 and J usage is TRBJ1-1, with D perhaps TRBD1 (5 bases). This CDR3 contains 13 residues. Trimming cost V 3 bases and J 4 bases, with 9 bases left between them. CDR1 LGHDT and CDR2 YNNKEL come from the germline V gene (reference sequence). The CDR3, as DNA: TGTGCCAGCAGCCATGTCGGGGCCACTGAAGCTTTCTTT. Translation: CASSHVGATEAFF.

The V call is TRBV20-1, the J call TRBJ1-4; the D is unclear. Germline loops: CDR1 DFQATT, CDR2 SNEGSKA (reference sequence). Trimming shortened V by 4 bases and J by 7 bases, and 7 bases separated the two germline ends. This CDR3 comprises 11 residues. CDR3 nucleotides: TGCAGTGCTATTTGGGGTGAAAAACTGTTTTTT. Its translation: CSAIWGEKLFF.

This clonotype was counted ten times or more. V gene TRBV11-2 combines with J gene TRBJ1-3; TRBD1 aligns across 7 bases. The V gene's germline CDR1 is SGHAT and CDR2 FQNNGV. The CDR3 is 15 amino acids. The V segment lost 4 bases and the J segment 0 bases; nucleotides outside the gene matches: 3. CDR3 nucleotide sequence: TGTGCCAGCAGCTGGGGACAGTCCTCTGGAAACACCATATATTTT. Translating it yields CASSWGQSSGNTIYF.

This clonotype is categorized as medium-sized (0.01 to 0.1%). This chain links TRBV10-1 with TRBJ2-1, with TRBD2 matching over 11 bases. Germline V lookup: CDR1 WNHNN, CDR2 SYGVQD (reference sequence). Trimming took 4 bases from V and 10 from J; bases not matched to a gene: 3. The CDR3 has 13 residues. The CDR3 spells CASSGRLAGEQFF. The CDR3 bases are TGCGCCAGCAGTGGACGACTAGCGGGGGAGCAGTTCTTC.

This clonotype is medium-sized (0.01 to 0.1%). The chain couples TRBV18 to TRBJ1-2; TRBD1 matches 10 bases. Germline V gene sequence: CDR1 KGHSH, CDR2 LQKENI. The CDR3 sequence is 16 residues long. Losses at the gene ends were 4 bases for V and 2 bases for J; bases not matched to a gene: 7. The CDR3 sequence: CASSLLPGQGNYGYTF. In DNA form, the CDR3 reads TGTGCCAGCTCACTCCTCCCGGGACAGGGGAACTATGGCTACACCTTC.

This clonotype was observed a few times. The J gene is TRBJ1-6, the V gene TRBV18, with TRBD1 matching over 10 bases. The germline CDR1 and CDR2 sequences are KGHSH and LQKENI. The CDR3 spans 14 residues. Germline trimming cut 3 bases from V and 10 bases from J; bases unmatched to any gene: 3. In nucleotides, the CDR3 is TGTGCCAGCTCACCCGGACAGGGGGAATCACCCCTCCACTTT. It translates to CASSPGQGESPLHF.

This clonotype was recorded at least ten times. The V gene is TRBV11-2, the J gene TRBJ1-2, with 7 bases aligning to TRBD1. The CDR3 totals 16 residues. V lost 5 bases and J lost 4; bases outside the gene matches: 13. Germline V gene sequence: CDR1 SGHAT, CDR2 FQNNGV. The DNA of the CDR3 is TGTGCCAGCAGCCTGGAGACAGGGCTTATGGGCTATGGCTACACCTTC. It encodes CASSLETGLMGYGYTF.

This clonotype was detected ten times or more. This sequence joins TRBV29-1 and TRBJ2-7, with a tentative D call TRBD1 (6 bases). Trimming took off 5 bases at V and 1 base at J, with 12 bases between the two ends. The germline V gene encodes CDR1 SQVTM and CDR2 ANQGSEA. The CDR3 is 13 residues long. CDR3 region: CSVFPGESYEQYF. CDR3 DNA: TGCAGCGTTTTTCCAGGGGAATCCTACGAGCAGTACTTC.

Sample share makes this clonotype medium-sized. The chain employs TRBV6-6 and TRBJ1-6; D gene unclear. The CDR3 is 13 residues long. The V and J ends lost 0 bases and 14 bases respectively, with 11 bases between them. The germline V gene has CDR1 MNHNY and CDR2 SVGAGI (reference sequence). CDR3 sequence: CASSYSRPGALHF. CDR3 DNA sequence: TGTGCCAGCAGTTACTCGCGTCCTGGGGCCCTCCACTTT.

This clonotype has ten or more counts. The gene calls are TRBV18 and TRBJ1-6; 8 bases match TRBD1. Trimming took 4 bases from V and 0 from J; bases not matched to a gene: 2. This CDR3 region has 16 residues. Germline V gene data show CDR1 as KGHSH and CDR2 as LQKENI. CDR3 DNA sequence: TGTGCCAGCTCACGGGACAGGAGCTCCTATAATTCACCCCTCCACTTT. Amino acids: CASSRDRSSYNSPLHF.

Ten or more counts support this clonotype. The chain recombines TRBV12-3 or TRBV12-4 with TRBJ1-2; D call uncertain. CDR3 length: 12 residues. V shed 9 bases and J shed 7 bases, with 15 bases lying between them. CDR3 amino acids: CASSKRERGYTF. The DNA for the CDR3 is TGTGCCAGTAGTAAAAGGGAACGTGGCTACACCTTC.

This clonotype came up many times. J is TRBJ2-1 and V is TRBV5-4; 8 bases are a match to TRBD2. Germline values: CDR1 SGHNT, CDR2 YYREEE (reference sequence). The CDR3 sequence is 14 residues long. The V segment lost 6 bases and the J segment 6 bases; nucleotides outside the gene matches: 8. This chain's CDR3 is CASTPFRGGNEQFF. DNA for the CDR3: TGTGCCAGCACCCCTTTCCGGGGGGGCAATGAGCAGTTCTTC.

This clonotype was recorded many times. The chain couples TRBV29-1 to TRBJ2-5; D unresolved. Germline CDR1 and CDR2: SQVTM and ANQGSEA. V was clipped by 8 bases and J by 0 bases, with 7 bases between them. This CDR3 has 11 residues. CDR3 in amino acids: CSLTYQETQYF. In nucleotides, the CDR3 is TGCAGCCTAACATACCAAGAGACCCAGTACTTC.

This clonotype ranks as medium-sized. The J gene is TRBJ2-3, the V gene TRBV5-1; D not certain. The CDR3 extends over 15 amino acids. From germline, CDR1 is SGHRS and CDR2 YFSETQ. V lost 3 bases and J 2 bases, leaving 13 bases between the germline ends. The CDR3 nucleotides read TGCGCCAGCAGCTCCTTAGGGCCGCCCACAGATACGCAGTATTTT. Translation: CASSSLGPPTDTQYF.